A selection of T cell receptor beta chains follows, all from one sample in a study of graft-versus-host responses after intestinal transplantation. Clones were read by immunoSEQ multiplex PCR, and TCRdb kept only the in-frame ones, dropping some. The sample includes 15,000 to 18,000 clones, about 30% of them seen just once. The input for sequencing was alloreactive CD4+ T cells from a mixed lymphocyte reaction culture, taken before intestinal transplant. These receptors all come from a human patient who received an intestinal transplant. Each CDR3 is given without its conserved first and last residue. The size field is filled for only some rows; it gives once, few, many or a size class.

clone_size	v_call	j_call	cdr3_aa
.	TRBV28	TRBJ2-7	ASCRPGLCYEQY
.	TRBV21-1	TRBJ2-3	ASSSGPDTQY
few	TRBV18	TRBJ2-7	ASSPEIGHAYEQY
.	TRBV18	TRBJ2-7	ASSPLRAPPPYEQY
.	TRBV9	TRBJ2-5	ASSPRSGGETQY
.	TRBV6-5	TRBJ2-1	ASSYSKRGGYNEQF
.	TRBV6-5	TRBJ2-7	ASRRTAEAYEQY
.	TRBV7-7	TRBJ2-1	ASSQGHRTYNEQF
.	TRBV7-6	TRBJ1-6	ASSLISNPNSPLH
.	TRBV6-1	TRBJ1-2	ASRTTEVYGYT
few	TRBV11-2	TRBJ1-2	ASSLGHNYGYT
.	TRBV5-1	TRBJ1-4	ASSFGTGPEKLF
few	TRBV6-6	TRBJ2-5	ASGRQETQY
few	TRBV6-5	TRBJ2-1	ASTLLPGQRLEQF
medium-sized	TRBV11-2	TRBJ2-5	ASSLDSEGTQY
few	TRBV5-1	TRBJ1-2	ASSLGAGLNYGYT
few	TRBV6-5	TRBJ1-6	ASSYSDSRANSPLH
.	TRBV5-6	TRBJ2-3	ASSFWEGWSTDTQY
few	TRBV6-6	TRBJ1-6	ASSYSGRDGSPLH
few	TRBV19	TRBJ1-5	ASRTGVLEQPQH
.	TRBV9	TRBJ1-6	ASSNNPGQRLSPLH
.	TRBV11-2	TRBJ2-1	ASEWTGDNEQF
medium-sized	TRBV7-9	TRBJ2-7	ASSPDREYEQY
few	TRBV6-1	TRBJ1-6	ASSIRDRGLSPLH
.	TRBV14	TRBJ1-6	ASSQGYNSPLH
.	TRBV4-2	TRBJ2-7	ASSQGAGQTYEQY
.	TRBV7-9	TRBJ2-5	ASTYLNFQETQY
.	TRBV5-4	TRBJ2-5	ASSPKPPGLAGSQETQY
.	TRBV5-1	TRBJ2-2	ASRLAGGPTGELF
once	TRBV11-1	TRBJ1-6	ASSPRTGGLNSPLH
.	TRBV11-3	TRBJ1-1	ASSLQGWAEAF